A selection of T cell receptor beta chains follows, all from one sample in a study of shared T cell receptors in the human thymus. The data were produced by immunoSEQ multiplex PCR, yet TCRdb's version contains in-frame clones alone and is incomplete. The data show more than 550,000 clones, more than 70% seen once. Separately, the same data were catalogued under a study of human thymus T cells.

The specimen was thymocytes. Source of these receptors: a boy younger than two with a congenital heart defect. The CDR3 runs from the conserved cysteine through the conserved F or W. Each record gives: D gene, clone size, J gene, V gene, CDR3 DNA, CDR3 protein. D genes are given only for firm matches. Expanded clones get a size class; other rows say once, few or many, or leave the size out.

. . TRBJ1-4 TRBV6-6 TGTGCCAGCAGCGAAAGACAGGCTGCTAATGAAAAACTGTTTTTT CASSERQAANEKLFF
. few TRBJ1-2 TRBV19 TGTGCCAGTACCCCGACAGGAGATGGCTACACCTTC CASTPTGDGYTF
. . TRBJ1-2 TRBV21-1 TGTGCCAGTGAGGCTGGCTATGGCTACACCTTC CASEAGYGYTF
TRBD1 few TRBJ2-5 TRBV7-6 TGTGCCAGCAGCTTAGCTGGACAGGGGAGAGAGACCCAGTACTTC CASSLAGQGRETQYF
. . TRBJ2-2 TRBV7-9 TGTGCCAGCAGCTTCGGGAACCCGGACCGCGGGACCGGGGAGCTGTTTTTT CASSFGNPDRGTGELFF
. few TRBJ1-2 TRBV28 TGTGCCAGCAGTTTACGGCAGGGGATTCATGGCTACACCTTC CASSLRQGIHGYTF
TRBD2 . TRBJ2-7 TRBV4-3 TGCGCCAGCAGCCAAGGGCTGACGGGAGGAACCTACGAGCAGTACTTC CASSQGLTGGTYEQYF
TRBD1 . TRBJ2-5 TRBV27 TGTGCCAGCAGTTTATCGGGGTACAGGGGAGAGACCCAGTACTTC CASSLSGYRGETQYF
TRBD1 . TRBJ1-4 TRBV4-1 TGCGCCAGCAGCCTCGGGACAGGGGGCGCGGAGGGTAATGAAAAACTGTTTTTT CASSLGTGGAEGNEKLFF
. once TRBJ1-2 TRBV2 TGTGCCAGCAGTGAGGGACTAGGGATTGGCTACACCTTC CASSEGLGIGYTF
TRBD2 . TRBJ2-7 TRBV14 TGTGCCAGCAGCCAGGTGTTCCTAGCGGGGGATACCTCCTACGAGCAGTACTTC CASSQVFLAGDTSYEQYF
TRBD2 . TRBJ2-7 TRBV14 TGTGCCAGCAGCCATAGACTAGCGGGAGACGAGCAGTACTTC CASSHRLAGDEQYF
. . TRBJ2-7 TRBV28 TGTGCCAGCAGTCCGAGCGGGACAGGTTCGTACGAGCAGTACTTC CASSPSGTGSYEQYF
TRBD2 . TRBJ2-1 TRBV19 TGTGCCAGTAGTATTGCGACTAGCGGGGCCAATGAGCAGTTCTTC CASSIATSGANEQFF
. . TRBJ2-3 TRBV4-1 TGCGCCAGCAGCCCACGACTCGGCGGGGCGCTAGATACGCAGTATTTT CASSPRLGGALDTQYF
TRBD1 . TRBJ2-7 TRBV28 TGTGCCAGCAGTTTAGCCCACCCACATCGGGACAGGTCCTACGAGCAGTACTTC CASSLAHPHRDRSYEQYF
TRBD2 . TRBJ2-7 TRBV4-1 TGCGCCAGCAGCCCTTTACTAGCGGGGGGCTACGAGCAGTACTTC CASSPLLAGGYEQYF